The T cell receptor (beta chain) under discussion was sequenced for a study of OX40 agonist ivuxolimab in advanced cancers. Study information: Cancers in dose escalation were hepatocellular, melanoma, renal cell and head and neck. Roughly two fifths of patients had received prior checkpoint inhibitor therapy.

Clones were read by immunoSEQ multiplex PCR, and TCRdb kept only the in-frame ones, dropping some. The sample has tens of thousands of clones; 86% are singletons. This CDR3 contains 12 residues. Per the germline V gene, CDR1 is MNHEY and CDR2 is SVGAGI. The V end was cut by 6 bases, the J end by 7 bases, with 10 bases between. Study-level results: Among some nonresponders, normalized T-cell clonal expansion was also low.

Details on this clone: What it recognizes is unknown.

The sequenced sample was CD4+ or CD8+ T cells sorted from blood, obtained in a trial of the OX40 agonist ivuxolimab. This receptor was identified in an adult with an advanced solid tumor such as melanoma, head and neck, liver or kidney cancer. V usage is TRBV6-5 and J usage is TRBJ2-1, with D possibly matching TRBD1 (6 bases). The CDR3 sequence is CASSRTVNEQFF. The CDR3 nucleotides are TGTGCCAGCAGCCGGACAGTAAATGAGCAGTTCTTC.